Listed below are T cell receptor beta chains from one sample, sequenced in a study of blood T cells in healthy people across ages. In TCRdb, the 5' RACE reads were re-called with MiXCR into one record per CDR3 protein. This sample has about 1.8 million distinct CDR3 sequences, with just under 50% found just once. Sequenced: blood. The receptors were sampled from a woman aged 40 to 50 in good health. Each CDR3 is given with its conserved first and last residue. The D gene is left open where the match is weak. Expanded clones are given a class, and other clones once, few, many or no size at all.

j_gene	d_gene	v_gene	abundance	CDR3nt	CDR3aa
TRBJ2-5	TRBD1	TRBV28	.	TGTGCCAGCAGTTTTTTTTTGGGACAGGGCCAAGAGACCCAGTACTTC	CASSFFLGQGQETQYF
TRBJ2-7	.	TRBV5-5	.	TGTGCCAGCAGTTACAGGGACCACGAGCAGTACTTC	CASSYRDHEQYF
TRBJ2-3	.	TRBV6-2/TRBV6-3	.	TGTGCCAGCAGTCAGACTAGAATTCCGCAGTATTTT	CASSQTRIPQYF
TRBJ1-2	.	TRBV6-6	.	TGTGCCGGCAGCCCCGGGACGGCAGCTAACTATGGCTACACCTTC	CAGSPGTAANYGYTF
TRBJ2-5	TRBD1	TRBV4-1	.	TGCGCCAGCAGCCAAGTAGACGGACAGGGCAGGGGGGAGACCCAGTACTTC	CASSQVDGQGRGETQYF
TRBJ1-2	.	TRBV24-1	.	TGTGCCACCAGTGGGAATGACTATGGCTACACCTTC	CATSGNDYGYTF
TRBJ2-3	TRBD2	TRBV4-1	few	TGCGCCAGCAGCCAAGGACCAATAAGCGGGGGGGCTCTTACGCAGTATTTT	CASSQGPISGGALTQYF
TRBJ2-5	.	TRBV27	.	TGTGCCAGCAGACCCTTCCCGACTAGTAAAGAGACCCAGTACTTC	CASRPFPTSKETQYF
TRBJ2-4	.	TRBV5-1	few	TGCGCCAGCAGCTTGGTTGTCGGTGAGGATCAGTACTTC	CASSLVVGEDQYF
TRBJ1-5	.	TRBV24-1	.	TGTGCCACCGGGGGGGAGACCGGCCAGCCCCAGCATTTT	CATGGETGQPQHF
TRBJ2-4	TRBD1	TRBV28	.	TGTGCCAGCAGTTTTGGGCAGGGGGCGTCCAAAAACATTCAGTACTTC	CASSFGQGASKNIQYF
TRBJ2-7	TRBD1	TRBV7-9	few	TGTGCCAGCAGCTCACCTTCGGGACAGGGACCTTACGAGCAGTACTTC	CASSSPSGQGPYEQYF
TRBJ2-3	.	TRBV7-2	.	TGTGCCAGCAGCCGTCTCGGGGCGGGTCCAGGTACGCAGTATTTT	CASSRLGAGPGTQYF
TRBJ2-4	TRBD2	TRBV11-1	once	TGTGCCAGCAGCATGGGACTAGCGGAAAACATTCAGTACTTC	CASSMGLAENIQYF
TRBJ1-4	.	TRBV10-2	.	TGCGCCAGCAGTGAGGGGACAAGGAGTGAAAAACTGTTTTTT	CASSEGTRSEKLFF
TRBJ2-3	TRBD2	TRBV20-1	few	TGCAGTGCTAGGGATCAGCGGGGGGGTCACACAGATACGCAGTATTTT	CSARDQRGGHTDTQYF
TRBJ2-6	TRBD1	TRBV6-6	few	TGTGCCAGCAGGAGGGGACAGAGCTCTTCTGGGGCCAACGTCCTGACTTTC	CASRRGQSSSGANVLTF
TRBJ1-2	TRBD1	TRBV7-9	.	TGTGCCAGCAACTCCGCACTGGGACAGGGAACATATGGCTACACCTTC	CASNSALGQGTYGYTF
TRBJ1-2	TRBD1	TRBV20-1	.	TGCAGTGCTCCGGACAGGGGGCGCGATGGCTACACCTTC	CSAPDRGRDGYTF
TRBJ1-2	.	TRBV20-1	.	TGCAGTGCTCCAATTCCGGGGGGCTATTGTGGCTACACCTTC	CSAPIPGGYCGYTF
TRBJ2-7	.	TRBV7-2	few	TGTGCCAGCACCAATTCCGGGTGGGACTACGAGCAGTACTTC	CASTNSGWDYEQYF
TRBJ2-3	.	TRBV4-1	.	TGCGCCAGCAGCCAAAGGGGGAAAGCTACGCAGTATTTT	CASSQRGKATQYF
TRBJ1-1	.	TRBV12-3/TRBV12-4	.	TGTGCCAGCAGTGCTATGAGGCCGAACACTGAAGCTTTCTTT	CASSAMRPNTEAFF
TRBJ2-1	.	TRBV20-1	.	TGCAGTGCTAGAGATCGGGGGGCGAGCTCAGGCTCCTACAATGAGCAGTTCTTC	CSARDRGASSGSYNEQFF